Following are 20 T cell receptor beta chains from one sample sequenced in a study of cytomegalovirus exposure and HLA in healthy donors. PCR employed 60 Vbeta and 13 Jbeta primers. Method: immunoSEQ multiplex PCR; TCRdb's copy keeps in-frame clones and lacks some. The table has tens of thousands of clones, approximately 80% seen once. The sample consisted of PBMCs. Receptors were obtained from a man aged 45 to 65 in good health and CMV-seronegative.

This chain connects TRBV10-3 to TRBJ2-5, with TRBD2 matching over 8 bases. TRBJ2-7 explains the end of the DNA better; the J call may be wrong. The length of the CDR3 is 14 residues. Germline lookup yields CDR1 ENHRY and CDR2 SYGVKD. The CDR3 DNA reads as TGTGCCATCGGGGGGTCTACTAGCGGTGGCGAGCAGTACTTC. Translation gives CAIGGSTSGGEQYF.

This chain connects TRBV12-2 to TRBJ2-3; TRBD2 is taken as the D call from the table, unchecked against the DNA. TRBV12-2 is given as a pseudogene. This CDR3 contains 16 residues. The CDR3 nucleotides are TGTGCAAGTCGCCTTCCGGGGGGCCTCAACACAGATACGCAGTATTTT. It encodes CASRLPGGLNTDTQYF.

The V and J genes are TRBV9 and TRBJ2-3; 8 bases are a match to TRBD2. Per germline, CDR1 SGDLS and CDR2 YYNGEE. This CDR3 is built from 15 residues. The ends lost 0 bases at V and 2 bases at J; junction bases unmatched: 2. The CDR3 sequence: CASSVGRGVTDTQYF. The CDR3 bases are TGTGCCAGCAGCGTAGGGCGGGGGGTCACAGATACGCAGTATTTT.

This clone was recorded a few times. The chain employs TRBV18 and TRBJ1-1; TRBD1 might be the D (5 bases). This CDR3 spans 13 amino acids. In germline, CDR1 is KGHSH, CDR2 LQKENI. V was cut by 4 bases and J by 3 bases, with 9 bases left in between. The CDR3 sequence: CASSQTRDTEAFF. CDR3 nucleotides: TGTGCCAGCTCACAAACCAGGGACACTGAAGCTTTCTTT.

The V and J genes are TRBV7-9 and TRBJ2-7, with 13 bases that match TRBD2. Trimming removed 5 bases from V and 5 bases from J; junction bases left unmatched: 6. This CDR3 has 15 residues. Germline assignment: CDR1 SEHNR and CDR2 FQNEAQ (reference sequence). The CDR3 nucleotides are TGTGCCAGCAGCCTTACTAGCGGGGGGGGCAACGAGCAGTACTTC. Translated, it gives CASSLTSGGGNEQYF. Full variable domain (missing parts from reference TRBV7-9 and TRBJ2-7): DTGVSQNPRHKITKRGQNVTFRCDPISEHNRLYWYRQTLGQGPEFLTYFQNEAQLEKSRLLSDRFSAERPKGSFSTLEIQRTEQGDSAMYLCASSLTSGGGNEQYFGPGTRLTVT.

The chain uses TRBV6-6 and TRBJ1-6; a possible D gene is TRBD1 (6 bases). Germline V lookup: CDR1 MNHNY, CDR2 SVGAGI (reference sequence). V was trimmed by 6 bases and J by 8 bases, leaving 20 bases between them. CDR3 length: 16 amino acids. Here the CDR3 DNA reads TGTGCCAGCAGACCACCGACAGGCCTGCTTTATTCACCCCTCCACTTT. Residues: CASRPPTGLLYSPLHF.

In its sample, this clone was seen a few times. This chain uses TRBV11-3 with TRBJ2-7; 7 bases fit TRBD2. The J segment lost 5 bases and the V segment lost 5 bases, leaving 12 bases of the junction unmatched. This CDR3 spans 15 amino acids. The germline CDR1 and CDR2 sequences are SGHNT and YENEEA. The CDR3 bases are TGTGCCAGCAGCATCTCCGGGACTACTCCTAACGAGCAGTACTTC. Protein product: CASSISGTTPNEQYF.

The chain is built from TRBV18 and TRBJ2-3; 7 bases are shared with TRBD1. This CDR3 has 15 amino acids. J was trimmed by 6 bases and V by 2 bases; bases with no gene match: 8. Germline V lookup: CDR1 KGHSH, CDR2 LQKENI. The CDR3 coding sequence is TGTGCCAGCTCACCAAGCCAGGGGGAGTGGGATACGCAGTATTTT. This encodes CASSPSQGEWDTQYF.

This chain connects TRBV19 to TRBJ2-5; 11 bases match TRBD1. The CDR3 runs 15 residues. In germline, CDR1 is LNHDA, CDR2 SQIVND (reference sequence). V shed 5 bases, J shed 4 bases, and the junction held 6 bases outside the gene matches. Here the CDR3 reads CASSLRTGGSETQYF. The CDR3 DNA is TGTGCCAGTAGTTTGCGGACAGGGGGCTCAGAGACCCAGTACTTC.

This rearrangement joins TRBV9 to TRBJ2-3, with D unresolved. CDR3 size: 13 residues. Between the trimmed V and J ends, which lost 0 bases and 4 bases, there was a span of 6 bases. Germline-derived CDR1 and CDR2 are SGDLS and YYNGEE. CDR3 in amino acids: CASSVVLPDTQYF. The CDR3 DNA reads TGTGCCAGCAGCGTAGTCCTACCAGATACGCAGTATTTT.

The V call is TRBV9, the J call TRBJ2-7; the match to TRBD2 covers 8 bases. Per germline, CDR1 SGDLS and CDR2 YYNGEE. Germline trimming cut 3 bases from V and 7 bases from J; bases unmatched to any gene: 21. The CDR3 totals 18 residues. CDR3 coding DNA: TGTGCCAGCAGCGATGGTACTCGGGGGGGGGCGTACGGTGAAGAGCAGTACTTC. Translating it yields CASSDGTRGGAYGEEQYF.

This chain joins TRBV6-5 and TRBJ1-6; 7 nucleotides agree with TRBD1. CDR1 and CDR2 (germline): MNHEY, SVGAGI. The CDR3 spans 14 residues. V shed 4 bases, J shed 6 bases, and the junction held 3 bases outside the gene matches. The chain's CDR3 is CASSFRDSNSPLHF. As DNA, the CDR3 is TGTGCCAGCAGTTTCCGGGACAGTAATTCACCCCTCCACTTT.

The chain carries TRBV6-5 and TRBJ2-3, with D possibly matching TRBD1 (5 bases). Trimming stripped 3 bases from V and 1 base from J, with 11 bases between. The germline gives CDR1 MNHEY, CDR2 SVGAGI. This CDR3 has 15 residues. The CDR3 region is CASSYRGWGTDTQYF. CDR3 bases: TGTGCCAGCAGTTATAGGGGTTGGGGCACAGATACGCAGTATTTT.

The rearrangement uses TRBV9 and TRBJ2-5; 10 bases line up with TRBD2. This CDR3 comprises 16 residues. J gave up 5 bases and V 3 bases, and 10 bases lay outside the gene matches. Germline V gene lookup returns CDR1 SGDLS and CDR2 YYNGEE. CDR3 residues: CASSAASGGAKETQYF. In nucleotides, the CDR3 is TGTGCCAGCAGCGCCGCCAGCGGGGGGGCCAAGGAGACCCAGTACTTC.

V usage is TRBV4-3 and J usage is TRBJ2-5, with 8 bases that match TRBD1. Germline CDR1 and CDR2: LGHNA and YSLEER. Losses at the gene ends were 4 bases for V and 5 bases for J; bases not matched to a gene: 3. This CDR3 has 13 residues. The CDR3 reads CASSRTGLETQYF. CDR3 DNA sequence: TGCGCCAGCAGCCGGACAGGGCTCGAGACCCAGTACTTC.

The J gene is TRBJ1-2, the V gene TRBV5-4; a possible D gene is TRBD1 (5 bases). Germline-derived CDR1 and CDR2 are SGHNT and YYREEE (reference sequence). V lost 0 bases and J 2 bases, leaving 5 bases between the germline ends. The CDR3 has 13 amino acids. DNA of the CDR3: TGTGCCAGCAGCTTGGAGGGGAACTATGGCTACACCTTC. It specifies CASSLEGNYGYTF.

This clone came up once. CDR3 sequence reads: CASRPSGTYEQYF. CDR3 in DNA: TGTGCCAGCAGGCCTTCCGGGACCTACGAGCAGTACTTC. The rearrangement links TRBV6-5 to TRBJ2-7; a weak D match, TRBD2 (5 bases). Germline CDR1 and CDR2: MNHEY and SVGAGI. V was shortened by 6 bases and J by 2 bases, with 11 bases between the two germline ends. This CDR3 is 13 amino acids long.

This chain uses TRBV19 with TRBJ2-5; TRBD1 agrees at 7 bases. The J segment lost 1 base and the V segment lost 5 bases, leaving 7 bases of the junction unmatched. Germline assignment: CDR1 LNHDA and CDR2 SQIVND (reference sequence). The CDR3 contains 15 residues. CDR3 coding DNA: TGTGCCAGTAGTGCCCAGACAGGGCCCCAAGAGACCCAGTACTTC. The encoded protein is CASSAQTGPQETQYF.

The V gene is TRBV18, the J gene TRBJ2-3, with TRBD2 matching 14 bases. V lost 0 bases to trimming and J lost 0 bases; unmatched junction nucleotides: 2. Looked up from germline, CDR1 is KGHSH and CDR2 is LQKENI. This CDR3 has 18 amino acids. The DNA of the CDR3 is TGTGCCAGCTCACCACCGGGACTAGCGGGGGTAAGCACAGATACGCAGTATTTT. Translating it yields CASSPPGLAGVSTDTQYF.

V gene TRBV28 combines with J gene TRBJ2-3; 7 bases line up with TRBD2. The CDR3 sequence is 13 residues long. Unmatched junction bases numbered 4, after V lost 2 bases and J lost 8 bases. CDR1 MDHEN and CDR2 SYDVKM come from the germline V gene. CDR3 sequence (DNA): TGTGCCAGCAGTTTAGAGGGGAGGGGTACGCAGTATTTT. This sequence encodes CASSLEGRGTQYF. The variable domain in full, completed from reference TRBV28 and TRBJ2-3, reads DVKVTQSSRYLVKRTGEKVFLECVQDMDHENMFWYRQDPGLGLRLIYFSYDVKMKEKGDIPEGYSVSREKKERFSLILESASTNQTSMYLCASSLEGRGTQYFGPGTRLTVL.